The 18 T cell receptor beta chains given below trace back to one sample, sequenced in a study of CD8 T cells in Susac syndrome. Random hexamers were used to reverse transcribe an amount of roughly 0.5 to 1 ug RNA. Each CDR3 protein is one row after TCRdb ran MiXCR on the immunoSEQ multiplex PCR reads. The table includes about 150,000 distinct CDR3 sequences, about 94% detected once. Sequenced material: CD8+ T cells from PBMCs. The receptor set was obtained from a human donor with multiple sclerosis.

The chain employs TRBV4-1 and TRBJ2-5, with a possible D match to TRBD2 (5 bases). The germline gives CDR1 MGHRA, CDR2 YSYEKL. The V gene lost 4 bases and the J gene lost 5 bases, with 14 bases spanning the gap. This CDR3 is built from 14 residues. The CDR3 DNA is TGCGCCAGCAGCCCCACCAGCGGCGTCGAGACCCAGTACTTC. It codes for CASSPTSGVETQYF.

The chain uses TRBV29-1 and TRBJ2-5; D tentatively reads TRBD1 or TRBD2 (6 bases each). The CDR3 contains 14 residues. Germline CDR1 is SQVTM and CDR2 is ANQGSEA. Trimming pared 4 bases from V and 5 bases from J, leaving 17 bases between. Here the CDR3 DNA reads TGCAGCGTTGTGATAGCTCAAGGGGGGGAGACCCAGTACTTC. Translating it yields CSVVIAQGGETQYF.

The CDR3 spells CSVVGTAYNEQFF. The DNA of the CDR3 is TGCAGCGTTGTCGGGACAGCGTACAATGAGCAGTTCTTC. The chain recombines TRBV29-1 with TRBJ2-1; the match to TRBD1 covers 7 bases. This CDR3 contains 13 residues. Trimming cost V 4 bases and J 4 bases; bases outside gene matches: 4. Germline CDR1 and CDR2: SQVTM and ANQGSEA.

The chain links TRBV7-9 to TRBJ2-5; 8 nucleotides match TRBD1. CDR1 and CDR2 (germline): SEHNR, FQNEAQ (reference sequence). There are 15 residues in the CDR3. Losses at the gene ends were 2 bases for V and 2 bases for J; bases not matched to a gene: 4. In DNA form, the CDR3 reads TGTGCCAGCAGCTTAAAGGACAGGGTTCAAGAGACCCAGTACTTC. Translated: CASSLKDRVQETQYF. Full variable domain (rest looked up from reference TRBV7-9 and TRBJ2-5): DTGVSQNPRHKITKRGQNVTFRCDPISEHNRLYWYRQTLGQGPEFLTYFQNEAQLEKSRLLSDRFSAERPKGSFSTLEIQRTEQGDSAMYLCASSLKDRVQETQYFGPGTRLLVL.

The table lists this clonotype with a few counts. The genes are TRBV23-1 and TRBJ2-7, with D perhaps TRBD1 or TRBD2 (5 bases each). TRBV23-1 is reported as an ORF; its role is uncertain. There are 14 residues in the CDR3. V shed 3 bases and J shed 1 base, with 10 bases lying between them. CDR3 loop: CASSQGTESYEQYF. CDR3 sequence (DNA): TGCGCCAGCAGTCAGGGGACCGAATCCTACGAGCAGTACTTC.

The CDR3 spells CSVVTGKSYEQYF. The DNA of the CDR3 is TGCAGCGTCGTAACAGGGAAGTCCTACGAGCAGTACTTC. The chain joins TRBV29-1 to TRBJ2-7; the D gene is possibly TRBD1 (6 bases). V lost 6 bases, J lost 1 base, and 13 bases lay in between. The germline gives CDR1 SQVTM, CDR2 ANQGSEA. The length of the CDR3 is 13 residues.

V and J are TRBV9 and TRBJ1-2; D remains ambiguous. V was trimmed by 3 bases and J by 8 bases, leaving 11 bases between them. Germline CDR1 reads SGDLS; CDR2 reads YYNGEE. CDR3 length equals 12 residues. This CDR3 is CASSDSLEGYTF. CDR3 bases: TGTGCCAGCAGCGACAGCCTCGAGGGCTACACCTTC.

The chain is built from TRBV12-3 or TRBV12-4 and TRBJ1-2; the D is unclear. CDR3 size: 14 residues. V was cut by 3 bases and J by 3 bases, with 11 bases left in between. The CDR3 is CASSFLPGDYGYTF. In nucleotides, the CDR3 is TGTGCCAGCAGTTTCCTACCCGGGGACTATGGCTACACCTTC.

The chain recombines TRBV7-9 with TRBJ2-1; the D is unclear. Germline lookup yields CDR1 SEHNR and CDR2 FQNEAQ (reference sequence). The CDR3 covers 13 residues. Trimming removed 7 bases from V and 2 bases from J, with 9 bases in between. Here the CDR3 DNA reads TGTGCCAGCATGAGAGAGGCCTACAATGAGCAGTTCTTC. Its protein is CASMREAYNEQFF.

The chain carries TRBV12-3 or TRBV12-4 and TRBJ1-1; D remains unclear. This CDR3 contains 14 residues. V lost 7 bases, J lost 1 base, and 13 bases lay in between. The CDR3 coding sequence is TGTGCCAGCACTTTCACGGTCCCGAACACTGAAGCTTTCTTT. Amino acid sequence: CASTFTVPNTEAFF.

This chain connects TRBV7-9 to TRBJ2-1; 11 bases line up with TRBD2. CDR1 is SEHNR, CDR2 FQNEAQ, per germline (reference sequence). V lost 3 bases to trimming and J lost 3 bases; unmatched junction nucleotides: 4. The CDR3 spans 16 residues. The CDR3 protein is CASSFSSGGFYNEQFF. CDR3 nucleotides: TGTGCCAGCAGCTTTTCTAGCGGGGGGTTCTACAATGAGCAGTTCTTC.

The chain uses TRBV6-2 or TRBV6-3 and TRBJ1-1; D may be TRBD1 (5 bases). Germline CDR1 and CDR2: MNHEY and SVGEGT. The CDR3 is made up of 12 amino acids. Deletions cut 7 bases from V and 11 bases from J, with 17 bases between. As DNA, the CDR3 is TGTGCCAGCACGACCGGGGGGGTTGGCGCTTTCTTT. Residues: CASTTGGVGAFF.

This rearrangement joins TRBV5-1 to TRBJ2-7; possibly TRBD1 for D (6 bases). Per germline, CDR1 SGHRS and CDR2 YFSETQ. Deletions cut 5 bases from V and 3 bases from J, with 9 bases between. The CDR3 has 12 amino acids. CDR3 in amino acids: CASRAGDYEQYF. The CDR3 DNA follows: TGCGCCAGCAGGGCAGGGGACTACGAGCAGTACTTC.

The chain is built from TRBV9 and TRBJ1-4; 7 bases agree with TRBD1. Germline V gives CDR1 SGDLS, CDR2 YYNGEE. V lost 3 bases to trimming and J lost 12 bases; unmatched junction nucleotides: 5. The CDR3 is 12 residues long. Written as DNA, the CDR3 is TGTGCCAGCAGCGCCAACAGGGGAGAACTGTTTTTT. Translated: CASSANRGELFF.

The V gene is TRBV2, the J gene TRBJ1-2, with D unclear. The ends were cut back, 10 bases at V and 6 bases at J, with 9 bases in the middle. Looked up from germline, CDR1 is SNHLY and CDR2 is FYNNEI. This CDR3 has 10 amino acids. The CDR3 protein is CATVLDGYTF. Here the CDR3 DNA reads TGTGCCACCGTGCTGGATGGCTACACCTTC.

The genes are TRBV12-3 or TRBV12-4 and TRBJ2-1; D is perhaps TRBD1 or TRBD2 (5 bases each). The CDR3 totals 12 residues. V lost 3 bases and J 7 bases, leaving 7 bases between the germline ends. The CDR3 sequence: CASSLWGNEQFF. CDR3 coding DNA: TGTGCCAGCAGTTTGTGGGGGAATGAGCAGTTCTTC.

This rearrangement joins TRBV29-1 to TRBJ2-3, with 9 positions matching TRBD2. The CDR3 length is 17 residues. V trimming: 4 bases; J trimming: 0 bases; junction bases outside the gene matches: 11. Germline V lookup: CDR1 SQVTM, CDR2 ANQGSEA. The CDR3 spells CSVGGGGDETSTDTQYF. The CDR3 DNA follows: TGCAGCGTTGGTGGCGGGGGGGACGAGACTAGCACAGATACGCAGTATTTT.

The chain carries TRBV5-4 and TRBJ2-1, with D maybe TRBD2 (6 bases). This CDR3 has 13 residues. Germline lookup yields CDR1 SGHNT and CDR2 YYREEE (reference sequence). Deletions cut 1 base from V and 7 bases from J, with 9 bases between. CDR3 protein: CASSLLEGNEQFF. The CDR3 nucleotides read TGTGCCAGCAGCTTGCTGGAGGGAAATGAGCAGTTCTTC.